This T cell receptor beta chain was retrieved from a study of cytomegalovirus exposure and HLA in healthy donors. Study observations and caveats: In vitro confirmation showed three CMV-associated chains to be CMV antigen specific. Per a prior analysis, the majority of TCR beta V segments were productive roughly 87% or roughly 30% of the time. Cytomegalovirus-associated status was assigned to about 160 TCR beta chains. The classifier reportedly diagnosed cytomegalovirus status with high specificity and sensitivity.

About this clone: Its antigen remains unidentified.

The V gene's germline CDR1 is SGHVS and CDR2 FQNEAQ. With 5 bases removed from V and 7 bases from J, the gap between germline ends came to 20 bases. The CDR3 length is 15 residues. PCR employed 60 Vbeta and 13 Jbeta primers. The protocol was immunoSEQ multiplex PCR, while the TCRdb copy is restricted to in-frame clones and leaves out a portion. The data show some 140,000 clones, roughly three quarters seen once. V usage is TRBV7-8 and J usage is TRBJ1-2, with D possibly matching TRBD1 (6 bases). The TCR comes from a man younger than 30 in good health and CMV-seronegative. Source material: PBMCs. CDR3 DNA sequence: TGTGCCAGCAGCCGATCCACAGGGTTAGGAGGTGGCTACACCTTC. Protein sequence: CASSRSTGLGGGYTF.